Reported below is one T cell receptor (beta chain). This clone was counted a single time. Its antigen is unknown. No much larger clone exists at a distance of one base, and base qualities are not known. The protocol used for the library was the immunoSEQ multiplex PCR assay. Here the immuneACCESS table is served through TCRdb, limited to in-frame sequences with V and J called. Missing clones are a known gap in these copies; in checked studies unresolved V genes cover under half, and the rest lacks a known reason. The sample table holds approximately 400,000 clones, of which over 90% were seen once. The top ten constitute approximately 0.018% of the sample. This sample is drawn from a study of shared T cell receptors in the human thymus (dated by TCRdb to 2020 to 2022). Study-level background: The study investigated the way shared, self-reactive T-cell receptor alpha chains are produced in the human thymus.

The junction shows trimming of 6 bases on V and 5 bases on J, and the gene matches do not reach 10 bases of it. The cysteine opens and the phenylalanine closes a CDR3 of 15 amino acids. The entry retains the CDR3 DNA only, 45 bases that are in frame from base 1. Looking up the germline V gene yields CDR1 MNHEY and CDR2 SVGAGI. The sequencing sample was made of thymocytes. This receptor chain uses TRBV6-5 and TRBJ2-3, and 8 bases in between align with TRBD2. The receptor comes from a human donor. The CDR3 region reads CASRPLSGRGDTQYF. The DNA is as follows: TGTGCCAGCAGACCCCTGAGCGGGAGAGGAGATACGCAGTATTTT.